What follows are 27 T cell receptor beta chains derived from one specimen sequenced in a study of T cell changes during pregnancy in multiple sclerosis. Generated by immunoSEQ multiplex PCR, the TCRdb table keeps only in-frame clones and is missing some. The table includes about 40,000 clones, roughly 91% detected once. Source: CD8+ T cells from peripheral blood mononuclear cells, taken before pregnancy. These receptor sequences come from a female donor with multiple sclerosis, enrolled in a pregnancy study.

This chain links TRBV7-3 with TRBJ2-1, with 10 positions matching TRBD2. The J segment lost 8 bases and the V segment lost 3 bases, leaving 10 bases of the junction unmatched. Germline lookup yields CDR1 SGHTA and CDR2 FQGTGA. This CDR3 region has 16 residues. The CDR3 DNA is TGTGCCAGCAGCTTGGTAGCGGGAGGTGGGCTCGATGAGCAGTTCTTC. Protein sequence: CASSLVAGGGLDEQFF.

V is TRBV29-1 and J is TRBJ2-3, with D possibly being TRBD2 (6 bases). CDR1 and CDR2 (germline): SQVTM, ANQGSEA. The V end was cut by 3 bases, the J end by 0 bases, with 19 bases between. CDR3 length: 17 residues. The CDR3 nucleotides are TGCAGCGTTGAGGGTGGTTTGACGGGAGTAAGCACAGATACGCAGTATTTT. Amino acid sequence: CSVEGGLTGVSTDTQYF.

CDR3 loop: CASSQGLAGGQETQYF. DNA of the CDR3: TGCGCCAGCAGCCAGGGATTAGCGGGAGGCCAAGAGACCCAGTACTTC. This chain joins TRBV4-3 and TRBJ2-5, with 10 bases matching TRBD2. The germline V gene encodes CDR1 LGHNA and CDR2 YSLEER. V shed 3 bases, J shed 1 base, and the junction held 5 bases outside the gene matches. This CDR3 is built from 16 residues.

The V gene is TRBV19, the J gene TRBJ2-2; D is possibly TRBD2 (6 bases). Trimming took off 1 base at V and 2 bases at J, with 8 bases between the two ends. The CDR3 is made up of 15 amino acids. The V gene's germline CDR1 is LNHDA and CDR2 SQIVND (reference sequence). CDR3 sequence reads: CASSIAGDNTGELFF. In DNA, the CDR3 is TGTGCCAGTAGTATAGCGGGAGACAACACCGGGGAGCTGTTTTTT.

This chain links TRBV27 with TRBJ2-4; D uncertain. Per germline, CDR1 MNHEY and CDR2 SMNVEV (reference sequence). The CDR3 runs 14 residues. V dropped 4 bases and J dropped 7 bases, with 14 bases sitting between them. CDR3 nucleotide sequence: TGTGCCAGCAGTTCCCGTTCCGGTTGGAACATTCAGTACTTC. This translates into CASSSRSGWNIQYF.

Only a few counts were recorded for this clone. The chain has TRBV27 and TRBJ2-7; TRBD1 matches at 11 bases. The germline gives CDR1 MNHEY, CDR2 SMNVEV (reference sequence). Losses at the gene ends were 4 bases for V and 6 bases for J; bases not matched to a gene: 8. The CDR3 length is 15 residues. The CDR3 reads CASSSPRTGGREQYF. The CDR3 coding sequence is TGTGCCAGCAGTTCCCCTAGGACAGGGGGCCGCGAGCAGTACTTC.

The V gene is TRBV28, the J gene TRBJ2-3, with 11 bases that match TRBD1. The ends lost 10 bases at V and 0 bases at J; junction bases unmatched: 18. Per the germline V gene, CDR1 is MDHEN and CDR2 is SYDVKM. The CDR3 covers 19 residues. The CDR3 coding sequence is TGTGCCACCGACTTCGGGACAGGGGGAGATTCTCCGAGCACAGATACGCAGTATTTT. It specifies CATDFGTGGDSPSTDTQYF.

This clone appeared a single time. The chain carries TRBV6-5 and TRBJ1-5; the D gene is possibly TRBD1 (5 bases). The CDR3 has 15 residues. The V gene lost 6 bases and the J gene lost 2 bases, with 14 bases spanning the gap. The germline V gene has CDR1 MNHEY and CDR2 SVGAGI. The CDR3 loop reads CASSPLAGGNQPQHF. The CDR3, as DNA: TGTGCCAGCAGCCCCCTGGCGGGGGGCAATCAGCCCCAGCATTTT.

The V and J genes are TRBV15 and TRBJ2-1; D is unclear. Germline V gene lookup returns CDR1 LNHNV and CDR2 YYDKDF (reference sequence). The CDR3 has 13 residues. Trimming removed 7 bases at V and 0 bases at J, with 7 bases between. The CDR3 coding sequence is TGTGCCACCACCCCGAGCTCCTACAATGAGCAGTTCTTC. This gives the protein CATTPSSYNEQFF. Looking up the rest from reference TRBV15 and TRBJ2-1 gives the full variable domain: DAMVIQNPRYQVTQFGKPVTLSCSQTLNHNVMYWYQQKSSQAPKLLFHYYDKDFNNEADTPDNFQSRRPNTSFCFLDIRSPGLGDTAMYLCATTPSSYNEQFFGPGTRLTVL.

The chain joins TRBV27 to TRBJ1-4; TRBD1 is a possible D gene (5 bases). The CDR3 extends over 15 amino acids. The V gene's germline CDR1 is MNHEY and CDR2 SMNVEV (reference sequence). V lost 5 bases to trimming and J lost 8 bases, with 18 bases between them. CDR3 loop: CASSPLVAGHEKLFF. The CDR3 DNA follows: TGTGCCAGCAGTCCGCTGGTGGCAGGGCACGAAAAACTGTTTTTT. The full variable domain, its missing parts supplied by reference TRBV27 and TRBJ1-4, is EAQVTQNPRYLITVTGKKLTVTCSQNMNHEYMSWYRQDPGLGLRQIYYSMNVEVTDKGDVPEGYKVSRKEKRNFPLILESPSPNQTSLYFCASSPLVAGHEKLFFGSGTQLSVL.

This rearrangement joins TRBV11-2 to TRBJ2-1, with TRBD2 identical over 8 bases. CDR3 length: 15 amino acids. In germline, CDR1 is SGHAT, CDR2 FQNNGV. Trimming at V came to 5 bases and at J to 0 bases, leaving 3 bases not matched to a gene. This CDR3 is CASSPSGFSYNEQFF. For the CDR3, the DNA is TGTGCCAGCAGCCCTAGCGGGTTCTCCTACAATGAGCAGTTCTTC.

The V call is TRBV10-3, the J call TRBJ1-2; 7 nucleotides match TRBD1. J gave up 4 bases and V 2 bases, and 4 bases lay outside the gene matches. CDR1 and CDR2 from the germline V gene are ENHRY and SYGVKD. The CDR3 extends over 14 amino acids. DNA for the CDR3: TGTGCCATCAGTGAGGGACAGGCCAGCTATGGCTACACCTTC. It specifies CAISEGQASYGYTF.

The chain joins TRBV4-2 to TRBJ1-1, with 7 bases identical to TRBD1. Per the germline V gene, CDR1 is LGHNA and CDR2 is YNFKEQ. This CDR3 has 15 amino acids. V lost 8 bases and J lost 1; bases outside the gene matches: 10. The CDR3 nucleotides are TGTGCCAGCCTGCCGGGACAGCGAGCGAACACTGAAGCTTTCTTT. This codes for CASLPGQRANTEAFF.

The gene calls are TRBV7-3 and TRBJ2-1, with 8 bases fitting TRBD2. Germline CDR1 and CDR2: SGHTA and FQGTGA. There are 16 residues in the CDR3. J was trimmed by 2 bases and V by 4 bases; bases with no gene match: 7. CDR3: CASSWGSSGPYNEQFF. CDR3 sequence (DNA): TGTGCCAGCAGCTGGGGTTCTAGCGGGCCCTACAATGAGCAGTTCTTC.

This clone was counted a single time. The V and J genes are TRBV27 and TRBJ2-1; 11 bases align to TRBD2. J lost 3 bases, V lost 5 bases, and 3 bases had no gene match. Germline CDR1 and CDR2: MNHEY and SMNVEV (reference sequence). The CDR3 has 15 residues. DNA for the CDR3: TGTGCCAGCAGTGCCGGACTAGCGGGCTACAATGAGCAGTTCTTC. Translating it yields CASSAGLAGYNEQFF.

The genes are TRBV7-6 and TRBJ2-2; no clear D. Germline V gene sequence: CDR1 SGHVS, CDR2 FNYEAQ. The CDR3 sequence is 13 residues long. V dropped 1 base and J dropped 6 bases, with 6 bases sitting between them. The CDR3 loop reads CASSLVSSGELFF. As DNA, the CDR3 is TGTGCCAGCAGCTTAGTTTCCTCCGGGGAGCTGTTTTTT.

This sequence joins TRBV2 and TRBJ2-1; possible D gene TRBD2, 6 bases. The CDR3 has 17 amino acids. V was trimmed by 1 base and J by 4 bases, leaving 17 bases between them. Germline V gene sequence: CDR1 SNHLY, CDR2 FYNNEI. DNA of the CDR3: TGTGCCAGCAGTGAAGAGCCCCCCGGGGGTTGGTACAATGAGCAGTTCTTC. Residues: CASSEEPPGGWYNEQFF.

The chain has TRBV14 and TRBJ2-3; the D is unclear. Germline V lookup: CDR1 SGHDN, CDR2 FVKESK. The length of the CDR3 is 15 residues. V was cut by 1 base and J by 4 bases, with 12 bases left in between. The CDR3 region has the DNA TGTGCCAGCAGCCAAGTAACCAAGTGGCCAGATACGCAGTATTTT. It encodes CASSQVTKWPDTQYF.

The J gene is TRBJ2-5, the V gene TRBV27, with D perhaps TRBD2 (6 bases). V was pared by 6 bases and J by 3 bases, with 11 bases between. The CDR3 has 13 residues. Germline V gives CDR1 MNHEY, CDR2 SMNVEV (reference sequence). Here the CDR3 DNA reads TGTGCCAGCAGGACTAGTTTCGAAGAGACCCAGTACTTC. This encodes CASRTSFEETQYF.

The genes are TRBV19 and TRBJ2-7, with D tentatively TRBD1 (5 bases). Deletions cut 1 base from V and 3 bases from J, with 10 bases between. CDR3 length equals 14 residues. CDR1 and CDR2 from the germline V gene are LNHDA and SQIVND (reference sequence). The CDR3 spells CASSIAGMGYEQYF. CDR3 bases: TGTGCCAGTAGTATAGCAGGGATGGGCTACGAGCAGTACTTC.

As DNA, the CDR3 is TGCGCCAGCAGCCAACCGGACGGGGGGGCGACCCAGTACTTC. It translates to CASSQPDGGATQYF. The chain couples TRBV4-1 to TRBJ2-5; 8 positions match TRBD2. Losses at the gene ends were 2 bases for V and 7 bases for J; bases not matched to a gene: 6. The CDR3 runs 14 residues. CDR1 MGHRA and CDR2 YSYEKL come from the germline V gene.

The chain uses TRBV27 and TRBJ1-1, with D tentatively TRBD1 (6 bases). The CDR3 loop spans 14 amino acids. V shed 5 bases and J shed 5 bases, with 15 bases lying between them. Germline CDR1 reads MNHEY; CDR2 reads SMNVEV (reference sequence). This chain's CDR3 is CASSIQGFGTEAFF. In DNA, the CDR3 is TGTGCCAGCAGTATACAGGGATTCGGGACTGAAGCTTTCTTT.

V and J are TRBV28 and TRBJ1-5, with 7 nucleotides matching TRBD1. This CDR3 contains 15 residues. J was trimmed by 2 bases and V by 4 bases; bases with no gene match: 5. Germline assignment: CDR1 MDHEN and CDR2 SYDVKM. The CDR3 protein is CASSYRGIGNQPQHF. In DNA, the CDR3 is TGTGCCAGCAGTTACAGGGGAATCGGCAATCAGCCCCAGCATTTT. The full variable domain, rest sourced from reference TRBV28 and TRBJ1-5, is DVKVTQSSRYLVKRTGEKVFLECVQDMDHENMFWYRQDPGLGLRLIYFSYDVKMKEKGDIPEGYSVSREKKERFSLILESASTNQTSMYLCASSYRGIGNQPQHFGDGTRLSIL.

This rearrangement joins TRBV7-3 to TRBJ2-3; 9 nucleotides agree with TRBD2. Losses at the gene ends were 5 bases for V and 2 bases for J; bases not matched to a gene: 5. Per germline, CDR1 SGHTA and CDR2 FQGTGA. The CDR3 spans 15 residues. The CDR3 sequence: CASSPLAGTTDTQYF. CDR3 in DNA: TGTGCCAGCAGCCCCCTAGCGGGAACCACAGATACGCAGTATTTT.

The DNA for the CDR3 is TGTGCCAGCAGTCCGCATAAGAGGTCCTACAATGAGCAGTTCTTC. Translation gives CASSPHKRSYNEQFF. V usage is TRBV27 and J usage is TRBJ2-1; no clear D gene. V dropped 5 bases and J dropped 1 base, with 12 bases sitting between them. There are 15 residues in the CDR3. CDR1 and CDR2 from the germline V gene are MNHEY and SMNVEV (reference sequence).

This rearrangement joins TRBV7-2 to TRBJ1-2, with 8 bases fitting TRBD1. J gave up 8 bases and V 1 base, and 15 bases lay outside the gene matches. This CDR3 region has 17 residues. Germline CDR1 and CDR2: SGHTA and FQGNSA. DNA of the CDR3: TGTGCCAGCAGCTTAGACAGCACAGGGGGAAGGGTTTGGGGCTACACCTTC. This sequence encodes CASSLDSTGGRVWGYTF.

This chain links TRBV7-9 with TRBJ2-7; D not certain. The CDR3 has 12 residues. V lost 3 bases, J lost 6 bases, and 9 bases lay in between. Germline V lookup: CDR1 SEHNR, CDR2 FQNEAQ (reference sequence). The CDR3 protein is CASSLMVSEQYF. The CDR3 DNA reads as TGTGCCAGCAGCTTGATGGTGAGCGAGCAGTACTTC.